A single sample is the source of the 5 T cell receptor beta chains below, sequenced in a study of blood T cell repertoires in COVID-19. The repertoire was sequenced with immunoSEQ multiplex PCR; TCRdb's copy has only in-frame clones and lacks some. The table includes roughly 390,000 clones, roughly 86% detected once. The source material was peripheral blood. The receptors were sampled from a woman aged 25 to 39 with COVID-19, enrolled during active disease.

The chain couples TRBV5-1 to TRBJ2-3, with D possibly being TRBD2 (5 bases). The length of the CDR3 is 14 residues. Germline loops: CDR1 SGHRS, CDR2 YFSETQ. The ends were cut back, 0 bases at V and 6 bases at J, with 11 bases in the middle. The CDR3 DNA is TGCGCCAGCAGCTTGGTTTTTTCGGGGGATACGCAGTATTTT. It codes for CASSLVFSGDTQYF.

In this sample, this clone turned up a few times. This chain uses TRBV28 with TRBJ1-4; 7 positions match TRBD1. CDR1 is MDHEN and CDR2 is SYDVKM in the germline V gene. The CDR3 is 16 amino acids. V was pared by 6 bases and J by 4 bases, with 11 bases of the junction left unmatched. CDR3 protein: CASRPYGTVFNEKLFF. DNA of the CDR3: TGTGCCAGCAGGCCGTACGGGACAGTCTTTAATGAAAAACTGTTTTTT.

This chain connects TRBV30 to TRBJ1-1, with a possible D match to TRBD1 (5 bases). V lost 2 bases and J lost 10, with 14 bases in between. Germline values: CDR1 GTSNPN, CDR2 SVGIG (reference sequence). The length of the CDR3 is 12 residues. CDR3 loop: CAWSQGGGGAFF. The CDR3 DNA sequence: TGTGCCTGGAGTCAGGGTGGGGGAGGAGCTTTCTTT. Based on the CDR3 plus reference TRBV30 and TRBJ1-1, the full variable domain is SQTIHQWPATLVQPVGSPLSLECTVEGTSNPNLYWYRQAAGRGLQLLFYSVGIGQISSEVPQNLSASRPQDRQFILSSKKLLLSDSGFYLCAWSQGGGGAFFGQGTRLTVV.

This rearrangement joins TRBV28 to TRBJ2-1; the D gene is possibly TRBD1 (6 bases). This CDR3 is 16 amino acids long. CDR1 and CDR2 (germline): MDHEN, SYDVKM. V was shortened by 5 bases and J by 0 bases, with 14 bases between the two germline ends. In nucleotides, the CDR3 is TGTGCCAGCAGTGTCCCAGGGGTGAGCTCCTACAATGAGCAGTTCTTC. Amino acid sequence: CASSVPGVSSYNEQFF.

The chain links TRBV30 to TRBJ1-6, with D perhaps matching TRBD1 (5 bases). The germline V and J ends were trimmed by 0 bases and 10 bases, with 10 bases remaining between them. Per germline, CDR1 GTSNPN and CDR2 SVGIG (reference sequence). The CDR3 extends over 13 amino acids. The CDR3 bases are TGTGCCTGGAGTGTACGGGGGAAGTCACCCCTCCACTTT. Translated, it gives CAWSVRGKSPLHF.